Following are 15 T cell receptor beta chains from one sample sequenced in a study of blood T cell repertoires in COVID-19. TCRdb's table, derived via immunoSEQ multiplex PCR, lists solely in-frame clones and lacks some. This table holds 450,000 to 500,000 clones, roughly 87% found once. The sequencing sample was made of PBMCs or T cells enriched from blood (not recorded which). These receptors all stem from a woman aged 18-29 years who had recovered from COVID-19.

This chain joins TRBV7-2 and TRBJ1-2, with unresolved D. Looked up from germline, CDR1 is SGHTA and CDR2 is FQGNSA. V lost 2 bases to trimming and J lost 8 bases, with 12 bases between them. The CDR3 is made up of 13 amino acids. Written as DNA, the CDR3 is TGTGCCAGCAGCTTAATTCGGGAAGGCGGCTACACCTTC. Translated: CASSLIREGGYTF.

This chain joins TRBV29-1 and TRBJ1-4; the match to TRBD1 covers 7 bases. CDR1 is SQVTM, CDR2 ANQGSEA, per germline. V trimming: 5 bases; J trimming: 3 bases; junction bases outside the gene matches: 3. This CDR3 is built from 13 residues. Here the CDR3 reads CSVQQGPNEKLFF. The CDR3 DNA reads as TGCAGCGTTCAACAGGGGCCTAATGAAAAACTGTTTTTT.

The chain joins TRBV2 to TRBJ2-5; TRBD1 aligns across 10 bases. Germline V CDR1 and CDR2: SNHLY, FYNNEI. Germline trimming cut 6 bases from V and 5 bases from J; bases unmatched to any gene: 6. The CDR3 sequence is 14 residues long. CDR3 bases: TGTGCCAGCAGGGATCGGACAGGGGGTGAGACCCAGTACTTC. It codes for CASRDRTGGETQYF.

This clone occurred once. V gene TRBV19 combines with J gene TRBJ2-3; TRBD1 matches 10 bases. J was trimmed by 1 base and V by 4 bases; bases with no gene match: 8. CDR1 LNHDA and CDR2 SQIVND come from the germline V gene (reference sequence). CDR3 size: 17 residues. CDR3 in DNA: TGTGCCAGTAGTACCCCACCGGGGACAGGGGGCACAGATACGCAGTATTTT. Its protein product is CASSTPPGTGGTDTQYF. The full variable domain, its missing parts supplied by reference TRBV19 and TRBJ2-3, is DGGITQSPKYLFRKEGQNVTLSCEQNLNHDAMYWYRQDPGQGLRLIYYSQIVNDFQKGDIAEGYSVSREKKESFPLTVTSAQKNPTAFYLCASSTPPGTGGTDTQYFGPGTRLTVL.

As regards this clone: One junction end disagrees with the germline gene, perhaps due to a read error. The genes are TRBV28 and TRBJ1-4; the match to TRBD1 covers 9 bases. The CDR3 is 14 residues long. CDR1 MDHEN and CDR2 SYDVKM come from the germline V gene. In nucleotides, the CDR3 is TGTGCCAGCAGTTCCGGGACAGGGAATGGAAAACTGTTTTTT. Translation gives CASSSGTGNGKLFF.

The rearrangement links TRBV29-1 to TRBJ1-2; TRBD1 might be the D (6 bases). Germline CDR1 is SQVTM and CDR2 is ANQGSEA. The CDR3 covers 12 residues. The ends were cut back, 0 bases at V and 8 bases at J, with 10 bases in the middle. The CDR3 coding sequence is TGCAGCGTTGAAGATAGGGGGAGAGGCTACACCTTC. Its protein product is CSVEDRGRGYTF.

Comments on this clone: This sample includes further DNA sequences coding for the same CDR3. This chain uses TRBV30 with TRBJ1-2; D might be TRBD1 (5 bases). Germline V gene lookup returns CDR1 GTSNPN and CDR2 SVGIG (reference sequence). The CDR3 sequence is 11 residues long. Trimming left V 3 bases short and J 5 bases short, with 7 bases between. The CDR3 sequence: CAWSGGYGYTF. CDR3 nucleotides: TGTGCCTGGAGCGGGGGTTATGGCTACACCTTC.

The V call is TRBV5-1, the J call TRBJ2-2; a weak D match, TRBD2 (5 bases). The CDR3 sequence is 15 residues long. Germline CDR1 reads SGHRS; CDR2 reads YFSETQ. V was shortened by 0 bases and J by 6 bases, with 12 bases between the two germline ends. This chain's CDR3 is CASSLANGVAGELFF. The CDR3, as DNA: TGCGCCAGCAGCTTGGCCAACGGGGTGGCCGGGGAGCTGTTTTTT.

This chain links TRBV4-1 with TRBJ2-3, with 11 bases that match TRBD2. V gave up 3 bases and J gave up 1 base; unmatched junction bases: 6. The germline gives CDR1 MGHRA, CDR2 YSYEKL. This CDR3 is built from 17 residues. DNA for the CDR3: TGCGCCAGCAGCCAGGTTGGACTAGCGGGCCGCACAGATACGCAGTATTTT. Protein product: CASSQVGLAGRTDTQYF.

Here the CDR3 reads CSVSKGASGNTIYF. The CDR3 DNA reads TGCAGCGTTTCTAAGGGGGCATCTGGAAACACCATATATTTT. The chain is built from TRBV29-1 and TRBJ1-3; 7 positions agree with TRBD1. The CDR3 has 14 amino acids. With V trimmed by 5 bases and J by 1 base, 5 bases remained unmatched. From germline, CDR1 is SQVTM and CDR2 ANQGSEA.

The V gene is TRBV15, the J gene TRBJ1-2, with TRBD1 as a possible D gene (5 bases). This CDR3 comprises 15 residues. Germline V CDR1 and CDR2: LNHNV, YYDKDF (reference sequence). The V end was cut by 0 bases, the J end by 8 bases, with 16 bases between. The CDR3 DNA is TGTGCCACCAGCAGAGATAGGGCGGAGGGGAGAGGCTACACCTTC. It translates to CATSRDRAEGRGYTF.

CDR3 residues: CASRRDNSPLHF. DNA for the CDR3: TGTGCCAGCAGGAGGGATAATTCACCCCTCCACTTT. The gene calls are TRBV27 and TRBJ1-6; D not resolved. CDR1 and CDR2 (germline): MNHEY, SMNVEV (reference sequence). This CDR3 is 12 amino acids long. V dropped 6 bases and J dropped 5 bases, with 5 bases sitting between them.

The rearrangement uses TRBV29-1 and TRBJ1-1; TRBD1 matches 9 bases. V dropped 7 bases and J dropped 3; count of bases not matched to a gene: 6. The CDR3 consists of 13 residues. CDR1 and CDR2 from the germline V gene are SQVTM and ANQGSEA. In nucleotides, the CDR3 is TGCAGCGCCGAAGGGGACAGGGACACTGAAGCTTTCTTT. Protein sequence: CSAEGDRDTEAFF.

This chain uses TRBV5-1 with TRBJ1-6; D perhaps matches TRBD1 (5 bases). Between the trimmed V and J ends, which lost 1 base and 9 bases, there was a span of 8 bases. This CDR3 contains 13 residues. Germline values: CDR1 SGHRS, CDR2 YFSETQ. The DNA of the CDR3 is TGCGCCAGCAGCTTGTGGGGGGTTTCACCCCTCCACTTT. Translating gives CASSLWGVSPLHF.

The J gene is TRBJ2-1, the V gene TRBV19, with 8 bases aligning to TRBD2. Germline V CDR1 and CDR2: LNHDA, SQIVND (reference sequence). This CDR3 comprises 16 residues. J was trimmed by 2 bases and V by 1 base; bases with no gene match: 4. The CDR3 nucleotides read TGTGCCAGTAGTATAGTGCACGGGGGGGCCTACAATGAGCAGTTCTTC. As protein: CASSIVHGGAYNEQFF. Full variable domain (rest looked up from reference TRBV19 and TRBJ2-1): DGGITQSPKYLFRKEGQNVTLSCEQNLNHDAMYWYRQDPGQGLRLIYYSQIVNDFQKGDIAEGYSVSREKKESFPLTVTSAQKNPTAFYLCASSIVHGGAYNEQFFGPGTRLTVL.